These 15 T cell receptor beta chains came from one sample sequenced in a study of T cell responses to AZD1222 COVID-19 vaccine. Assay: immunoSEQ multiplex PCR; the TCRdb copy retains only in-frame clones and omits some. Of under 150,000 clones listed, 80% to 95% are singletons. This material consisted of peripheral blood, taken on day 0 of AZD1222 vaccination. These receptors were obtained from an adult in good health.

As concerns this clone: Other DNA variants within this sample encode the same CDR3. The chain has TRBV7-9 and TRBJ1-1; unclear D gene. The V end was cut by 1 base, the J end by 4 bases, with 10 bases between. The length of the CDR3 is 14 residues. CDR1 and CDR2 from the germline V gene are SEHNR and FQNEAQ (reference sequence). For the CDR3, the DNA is TGTGCCAGCAGCTTAGGGGAAAGAGGCACTGAAGCTTTCTTT. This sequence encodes CASSLGERGTEAFF.

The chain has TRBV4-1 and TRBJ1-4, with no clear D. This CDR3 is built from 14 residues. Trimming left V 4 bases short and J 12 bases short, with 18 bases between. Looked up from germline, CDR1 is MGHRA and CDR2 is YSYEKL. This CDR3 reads CASSPYHSWEELFF. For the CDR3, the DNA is TGCGCCAGCAGCCCCTATCACTCCTGGGAGGAACTGTTTTTT.

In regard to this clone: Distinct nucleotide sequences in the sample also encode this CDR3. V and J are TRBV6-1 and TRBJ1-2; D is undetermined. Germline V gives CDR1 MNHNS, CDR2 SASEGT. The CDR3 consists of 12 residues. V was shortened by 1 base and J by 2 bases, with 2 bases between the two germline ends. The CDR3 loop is CASSEGNYGYTF. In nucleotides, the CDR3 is TGTGCCAGCAGTGAAGGGAACTATGGCTACACCTTC.

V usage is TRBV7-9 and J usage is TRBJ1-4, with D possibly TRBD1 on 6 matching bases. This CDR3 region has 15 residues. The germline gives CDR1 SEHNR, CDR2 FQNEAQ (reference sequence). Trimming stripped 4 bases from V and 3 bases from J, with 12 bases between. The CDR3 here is CASSSPRGANEKLFF. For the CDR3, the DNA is TGTGCCAGCAGCTCGCCTAGGGGGGCTAATGAAAAACTGTTTTTT.

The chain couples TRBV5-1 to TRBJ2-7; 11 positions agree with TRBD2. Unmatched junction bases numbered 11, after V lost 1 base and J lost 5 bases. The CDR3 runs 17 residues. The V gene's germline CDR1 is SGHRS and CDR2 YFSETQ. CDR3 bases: TGCGCCAGCAGCTTGCCTCTGACTAGCGGGATTGCCGACGAGCAGTACTTC. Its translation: CASSLPLTSGIADEQYF.

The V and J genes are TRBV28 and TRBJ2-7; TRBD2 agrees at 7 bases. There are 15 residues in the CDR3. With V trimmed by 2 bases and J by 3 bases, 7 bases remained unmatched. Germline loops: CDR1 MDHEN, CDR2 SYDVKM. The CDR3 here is CASSLGGGSRYEQYF. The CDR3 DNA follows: TGTGCCAGCAGTTTAGGGGGGGGGTCCCGCTACGAGCAGTACTTC.

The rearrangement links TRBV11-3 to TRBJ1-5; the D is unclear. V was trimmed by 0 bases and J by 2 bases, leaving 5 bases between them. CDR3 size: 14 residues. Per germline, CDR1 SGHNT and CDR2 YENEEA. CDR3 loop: CASSLEAGNQPQHF. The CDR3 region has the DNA TGTGCCAGCAGCTTAGAGGCAGGCAATCAGCCCCAGCATTTT.

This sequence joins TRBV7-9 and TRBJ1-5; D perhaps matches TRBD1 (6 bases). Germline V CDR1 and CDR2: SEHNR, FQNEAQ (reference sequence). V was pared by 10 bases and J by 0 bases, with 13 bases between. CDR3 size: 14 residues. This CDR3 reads CAIEQGYSNQPQHF. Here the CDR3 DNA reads TGTGCCATCGAACAGGGCTATAGCAATCAGCCCCAGCATTTT.

The CDR3 spells CASSLAGAGFGNTIYF. In nucleotides, the CDR3 is TGTGCCAGCAGCTTAGCGGGAGCGGGGTTCGGAAACACCATATATTTT. This chain uses TRBV7-9 with TRBJ1-3; D remains ambiguous. CDR3 length: 16 residues. The V gene's germline CDR1 is SEHNR and CDR2 FQNEAQ (reference sequence). Trimming stripped 0 bases from V and 4 bases from J, with 13 bases between.

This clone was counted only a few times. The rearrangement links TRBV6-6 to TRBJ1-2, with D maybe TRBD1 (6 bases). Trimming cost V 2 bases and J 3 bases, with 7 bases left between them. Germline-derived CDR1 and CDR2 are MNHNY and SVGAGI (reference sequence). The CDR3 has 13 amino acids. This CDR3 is CASSYGGHYGYTF. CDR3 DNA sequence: TGTGCCAGCAGTTACGGGGGGCACTATGGCTACACCTTC.

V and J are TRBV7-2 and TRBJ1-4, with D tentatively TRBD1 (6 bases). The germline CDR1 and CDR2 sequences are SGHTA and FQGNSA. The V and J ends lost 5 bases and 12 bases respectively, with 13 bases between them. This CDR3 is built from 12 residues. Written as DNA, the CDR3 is TGTGCCAGCAGCCCGGACAGTTGGGAACTGTTTTTT. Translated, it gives CASSPDSWELFF.

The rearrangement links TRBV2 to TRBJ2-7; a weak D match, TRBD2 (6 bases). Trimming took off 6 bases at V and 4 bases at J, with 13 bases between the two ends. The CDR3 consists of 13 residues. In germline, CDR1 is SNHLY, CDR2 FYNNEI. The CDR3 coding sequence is TGTGCCAGCAGAGTGCCAGGGAGGTACGAGCAGTACTTC. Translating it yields CASRVPGRYEQYF.

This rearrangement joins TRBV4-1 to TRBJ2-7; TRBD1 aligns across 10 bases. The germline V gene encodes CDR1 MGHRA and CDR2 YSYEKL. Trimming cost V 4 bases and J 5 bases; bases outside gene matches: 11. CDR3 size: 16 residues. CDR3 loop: CASSLLPDRGLDEQYF. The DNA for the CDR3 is TGCGCCAGCAGCCTCCTTCCCGACAGGGGGCTCGACGAGCAGTACTTC.

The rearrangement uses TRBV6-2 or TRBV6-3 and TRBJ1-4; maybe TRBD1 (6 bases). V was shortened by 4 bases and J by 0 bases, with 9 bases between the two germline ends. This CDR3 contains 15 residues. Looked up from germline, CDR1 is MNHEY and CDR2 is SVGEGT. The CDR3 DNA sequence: TGTGCCAGCAGTTTGGACAGTGCAACTAATGAAAAACTGTTTTTT. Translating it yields CASSLDSATNEKLFF.

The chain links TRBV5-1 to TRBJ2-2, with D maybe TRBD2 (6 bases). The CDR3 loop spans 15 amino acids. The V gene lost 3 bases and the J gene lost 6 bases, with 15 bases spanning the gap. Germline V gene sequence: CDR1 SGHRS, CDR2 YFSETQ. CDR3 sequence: CASSSSGLTAGELFF. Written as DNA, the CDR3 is TGCGCCAGCAGCTCATCGGGACTGACGGCCGGGGAGCTGTTTTTT.